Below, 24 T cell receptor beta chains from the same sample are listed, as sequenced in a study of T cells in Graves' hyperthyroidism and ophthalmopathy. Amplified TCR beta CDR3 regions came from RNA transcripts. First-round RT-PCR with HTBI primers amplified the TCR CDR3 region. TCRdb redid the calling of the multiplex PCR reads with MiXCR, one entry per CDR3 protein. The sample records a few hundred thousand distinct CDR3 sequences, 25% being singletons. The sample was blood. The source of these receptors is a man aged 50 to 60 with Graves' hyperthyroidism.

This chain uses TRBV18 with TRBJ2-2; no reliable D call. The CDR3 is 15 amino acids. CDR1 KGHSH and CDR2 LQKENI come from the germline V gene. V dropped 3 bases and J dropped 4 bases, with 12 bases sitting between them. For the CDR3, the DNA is TGTGCCAGCTCACCTAGTACGTCTTCCACCGGGGAGCTGTTTTTT. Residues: CASSPSTSSTGELFF.

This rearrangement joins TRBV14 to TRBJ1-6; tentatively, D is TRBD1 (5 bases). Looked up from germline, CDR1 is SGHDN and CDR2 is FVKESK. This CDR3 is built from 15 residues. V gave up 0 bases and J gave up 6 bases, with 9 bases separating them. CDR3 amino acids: CASSQDGALNSPLHF. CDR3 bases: TGTGCCAGCAGCCAAGATGGGGCACTTAATTCACCCCTCCACTTT.

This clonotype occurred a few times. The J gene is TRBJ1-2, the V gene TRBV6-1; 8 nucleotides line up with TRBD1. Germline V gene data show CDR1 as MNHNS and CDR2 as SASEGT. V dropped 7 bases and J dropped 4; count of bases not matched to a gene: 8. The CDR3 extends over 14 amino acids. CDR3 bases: TGTGCCAGCACCCTGGGACAGGTGACCTATGGCTACACCTTC. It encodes CASTLGQVTYGYTF.

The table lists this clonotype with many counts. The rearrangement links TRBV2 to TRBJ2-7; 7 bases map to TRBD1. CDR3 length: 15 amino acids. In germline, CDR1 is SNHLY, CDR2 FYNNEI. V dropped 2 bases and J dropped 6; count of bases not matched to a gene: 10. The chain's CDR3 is CASSESGRGYGEQYF. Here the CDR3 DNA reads TGTGCCAGCAGTGAAAGTGGCAGGGGGTACGGCGAGCAGTACTTC.

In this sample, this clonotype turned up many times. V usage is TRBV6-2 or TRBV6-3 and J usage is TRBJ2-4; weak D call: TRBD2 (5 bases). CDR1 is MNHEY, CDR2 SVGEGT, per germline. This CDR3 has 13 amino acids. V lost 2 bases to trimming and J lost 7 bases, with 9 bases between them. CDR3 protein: CASSYPPGNIQYF. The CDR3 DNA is TGTGCCAGCAGTTACCCTCCGGGGAACATTCAGTACTTC.

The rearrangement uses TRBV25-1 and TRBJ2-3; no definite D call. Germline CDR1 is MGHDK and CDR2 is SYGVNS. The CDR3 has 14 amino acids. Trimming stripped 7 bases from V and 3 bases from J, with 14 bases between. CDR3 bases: TGTGCCAGCACCCGAGGCCGCCCGACAGATACGCAGTATTTT. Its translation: CASTRGRPTDTQYF. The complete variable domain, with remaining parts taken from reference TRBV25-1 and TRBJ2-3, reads EADIYQTPRYLVIGTGKKITLECSQTMGHDKMYWYQQDPGMELHLIHYSYGVNSTEKGDLSSESTVSRIRTEHFPLTLESARPSHTSQYLCASTRGRPTDTQYFGPGTRLTVL.

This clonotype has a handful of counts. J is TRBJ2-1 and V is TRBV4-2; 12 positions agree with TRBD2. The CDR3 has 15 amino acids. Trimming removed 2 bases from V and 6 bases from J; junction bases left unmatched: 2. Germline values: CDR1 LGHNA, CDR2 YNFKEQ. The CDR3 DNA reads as TGTGCCAGCAGCCAACCGGGACTAGCGGGCAATGAGCAGTTCTTC. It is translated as CASSQPGLAGNEQFF.

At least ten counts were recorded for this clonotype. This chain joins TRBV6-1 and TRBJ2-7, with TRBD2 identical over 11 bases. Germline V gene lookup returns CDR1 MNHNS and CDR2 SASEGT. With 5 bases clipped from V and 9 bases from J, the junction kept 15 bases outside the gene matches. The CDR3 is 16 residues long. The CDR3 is CASSSSGSSGRAAQYF. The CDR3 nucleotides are TGTGCCAGCAGTTCCTCCGGGAGTAGCGGGAGGGCGGCGCAGTACTTC.

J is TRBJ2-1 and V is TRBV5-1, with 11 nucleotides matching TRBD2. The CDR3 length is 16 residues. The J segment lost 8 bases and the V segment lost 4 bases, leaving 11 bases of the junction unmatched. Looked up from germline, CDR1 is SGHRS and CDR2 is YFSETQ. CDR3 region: CASSRILAGVSDEQFF. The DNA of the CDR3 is TGCGCCAGCAGCCGAATACTAGCGGGAGTTTCGGATGAGCAGTTCTTC.

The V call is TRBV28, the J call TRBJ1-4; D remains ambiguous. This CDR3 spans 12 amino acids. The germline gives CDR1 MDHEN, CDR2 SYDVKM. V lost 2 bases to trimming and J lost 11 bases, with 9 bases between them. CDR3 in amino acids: CASSLPQWKLFF. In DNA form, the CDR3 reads TGTGCCAGCAGTTTACCCCAGTGGAAACTGTTTTTT. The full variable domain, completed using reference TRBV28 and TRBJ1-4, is DVKVTQSSRYLVKRTGEKVFLECVQDMDHENMFWYRQDPGLGLRLIYFSYDVKMKEKGDIPEGYSVSREKKERFSLILESASTNQTSMYLCASSLPQWKLFFGSGTQLSVL.

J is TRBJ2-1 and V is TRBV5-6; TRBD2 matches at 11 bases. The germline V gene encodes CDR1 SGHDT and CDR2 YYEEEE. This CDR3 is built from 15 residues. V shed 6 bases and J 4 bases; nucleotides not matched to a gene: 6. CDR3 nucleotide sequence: TGTGCCAGCACCACGGGACTAGCGGTTTACAATGAGCAGTTCTTC. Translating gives CASTTGLAVYNEQFF.

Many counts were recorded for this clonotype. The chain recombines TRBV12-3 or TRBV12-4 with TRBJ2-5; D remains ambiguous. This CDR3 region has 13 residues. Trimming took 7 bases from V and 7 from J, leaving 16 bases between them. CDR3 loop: CASTNSPRATQYF. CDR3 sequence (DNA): TGTGCCAGCACCAATTCCCCTCGAGCGACCCAGTACTTC.

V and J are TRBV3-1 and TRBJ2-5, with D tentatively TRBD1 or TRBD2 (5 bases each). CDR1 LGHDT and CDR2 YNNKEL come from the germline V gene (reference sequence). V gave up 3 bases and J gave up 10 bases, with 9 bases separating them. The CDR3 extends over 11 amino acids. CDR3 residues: CASSQGVGQYF. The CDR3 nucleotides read TGTGCCAGCAGCCAGGGGGTGGGCCAGTACTTC.

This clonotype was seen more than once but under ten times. In DNA, the CDR3 is TGCGCCAGCAGCCCGGGACTAGCGATTAGCACAGATACGCAGTATTTT. Residues: CASSPGLAISTDTQYF. This chain joins TRBV5-1 and TRBJ2-3, with 10 bases lining up with TRBD2. This CDR3 has 16 residues. CDR1 is SGHRS and CDR2 is YFSETQ in the germline V gene. V shed 4 bases and J 0 bases; nucleotides not matched to a gene: 5.

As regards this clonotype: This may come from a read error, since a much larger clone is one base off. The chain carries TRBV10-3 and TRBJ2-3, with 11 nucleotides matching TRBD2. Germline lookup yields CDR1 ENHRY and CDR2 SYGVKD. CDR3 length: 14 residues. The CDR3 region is CVISSTSGTQEQYF. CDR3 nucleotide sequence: TGTGTCATCAGTTCGACTAGCGGGACCCAAGAGCAGTATTTT.

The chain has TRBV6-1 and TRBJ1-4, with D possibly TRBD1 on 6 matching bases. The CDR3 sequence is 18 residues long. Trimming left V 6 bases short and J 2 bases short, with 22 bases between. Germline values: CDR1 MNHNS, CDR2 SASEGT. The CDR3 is CASRPVPGADTTNEKLFF. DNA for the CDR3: TGTGCCAGCAGGCCCGTCCCAGGGGCGGACACGACTAATGAAAAACTGTTTTTT.

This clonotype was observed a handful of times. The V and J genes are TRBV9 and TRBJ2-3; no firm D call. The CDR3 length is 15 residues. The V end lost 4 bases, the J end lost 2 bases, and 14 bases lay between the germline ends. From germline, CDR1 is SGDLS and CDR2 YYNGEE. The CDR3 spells CASSFRMANTDTQYF. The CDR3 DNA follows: TGTGCCAGCAGCTTCAGGATGGCCAACACAGATACGCAGTATTTT.

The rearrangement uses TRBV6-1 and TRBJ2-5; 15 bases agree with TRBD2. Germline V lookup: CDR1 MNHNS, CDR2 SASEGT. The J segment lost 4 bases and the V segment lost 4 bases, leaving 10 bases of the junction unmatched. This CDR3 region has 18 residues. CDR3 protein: CASSGTSGRATGRETQYF. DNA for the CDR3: TGTGCCAGCAGTGGGACTAGCGGGAGGGCCACAGGGAGAGAGACCCAGTACTTC.

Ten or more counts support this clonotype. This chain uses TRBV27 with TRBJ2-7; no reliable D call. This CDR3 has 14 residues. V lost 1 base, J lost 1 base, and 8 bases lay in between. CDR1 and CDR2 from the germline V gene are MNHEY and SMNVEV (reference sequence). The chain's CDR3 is CASSLLARSYEQYF. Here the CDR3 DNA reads TGTGCCAGCAGTTTATTGGCCAGGTCCTACGAGCAGTACTTC.

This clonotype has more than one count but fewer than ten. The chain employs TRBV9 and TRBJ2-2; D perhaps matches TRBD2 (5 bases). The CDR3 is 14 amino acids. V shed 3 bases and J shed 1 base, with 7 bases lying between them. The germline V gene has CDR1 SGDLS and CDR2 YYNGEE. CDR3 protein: CASSASLNTGELFF. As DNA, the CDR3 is TGTGCCAGCAGCGCTAGCCTGAACACCGGGGAGCTGTTTTTT.

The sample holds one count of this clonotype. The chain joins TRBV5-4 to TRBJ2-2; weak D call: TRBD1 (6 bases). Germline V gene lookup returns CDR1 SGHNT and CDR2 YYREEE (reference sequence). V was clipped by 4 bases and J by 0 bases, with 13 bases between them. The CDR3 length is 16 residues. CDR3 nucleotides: TGTGCCAGCAGCGTGGAACAGGGCTCGAACACCGGGGAGCTGTTTTTT. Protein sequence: CASSVEQGSNTGELFF.

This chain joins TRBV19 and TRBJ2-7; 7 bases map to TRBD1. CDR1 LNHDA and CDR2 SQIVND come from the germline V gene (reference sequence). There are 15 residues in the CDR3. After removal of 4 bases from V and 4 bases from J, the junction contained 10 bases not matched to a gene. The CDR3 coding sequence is TGTGCCAGTAGTACTCCCGGGACAGCTATATACGAGCAGTACTTC. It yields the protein CASSTPGTAIYEQYF.

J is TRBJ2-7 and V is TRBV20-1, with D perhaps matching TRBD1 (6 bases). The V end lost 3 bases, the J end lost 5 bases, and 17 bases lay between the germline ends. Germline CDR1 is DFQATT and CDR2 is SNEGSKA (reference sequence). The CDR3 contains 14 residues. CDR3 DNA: TGCAGTGCTAGGACGCTCAGGGGTTCCGACGAGCAGTACTTC. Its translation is CSARTLRGSDEQYF.

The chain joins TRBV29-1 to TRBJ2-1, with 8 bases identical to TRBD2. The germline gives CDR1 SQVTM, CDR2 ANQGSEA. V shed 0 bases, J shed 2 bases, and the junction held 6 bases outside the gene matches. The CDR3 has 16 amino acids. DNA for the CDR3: TGCAGCGTTGAAGAGGGCACTAGCGGTACCTACAATGAGCAGTTCTTC. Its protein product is CSVEEGTSGTYNEQFF.